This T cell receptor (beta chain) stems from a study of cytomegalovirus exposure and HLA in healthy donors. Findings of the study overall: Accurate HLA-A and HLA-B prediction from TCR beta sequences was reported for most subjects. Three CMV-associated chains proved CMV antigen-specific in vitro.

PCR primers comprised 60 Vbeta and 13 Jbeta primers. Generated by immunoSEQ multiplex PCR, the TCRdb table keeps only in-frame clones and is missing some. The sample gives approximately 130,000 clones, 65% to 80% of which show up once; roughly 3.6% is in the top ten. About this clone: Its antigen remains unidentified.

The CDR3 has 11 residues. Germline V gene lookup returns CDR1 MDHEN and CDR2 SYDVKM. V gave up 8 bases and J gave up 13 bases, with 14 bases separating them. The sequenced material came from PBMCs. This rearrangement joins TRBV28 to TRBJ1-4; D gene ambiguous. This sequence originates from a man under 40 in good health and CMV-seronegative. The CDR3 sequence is CASAAGGILFF. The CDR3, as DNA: TGTGCCAGCGCGGCGGGCGGTATACTGTTTTTT.